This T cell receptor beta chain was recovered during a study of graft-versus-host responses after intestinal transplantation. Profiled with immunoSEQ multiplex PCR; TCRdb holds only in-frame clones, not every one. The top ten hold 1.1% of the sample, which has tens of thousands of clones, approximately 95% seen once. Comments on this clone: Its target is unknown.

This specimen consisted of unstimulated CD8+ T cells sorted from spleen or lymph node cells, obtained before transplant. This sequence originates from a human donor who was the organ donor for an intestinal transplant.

The CDR3 loop is CSVGGWYNEQFF. The CDR3 region has the DNA TGCAGCGTGGGGGGGTGGTACAATGAGCAGTTCTTC. The chain carries TRBV29-1 and TRBJ2-1, with 7 bases matching TRBD2. The germline V gene encodes CDR1 SQVTM and CDR2 ANQGSEA. The CDR3 contains 12 residues. V trimming: 6 bases; J trimming: 4 bases; junction bases outside the gene matches: 3.